Many counts were recorded for the clone carrying this T cell receptor beta chain. The repertoire came from unfractionated whole blood and reflected all unsorted peripheral T cells. This sample was taken from a study of HIV-infected patients and healthy controls. About 540 ng RNA was reverse transcribed with alpha and beta constant-region primers. Each of the alpha and beta chains got its own library through chain-specific third strand synthesis with indices. In TCRdb, the 5' RACE reads were re-called with MiXCR into one record per CDR3 protein. This sample yields under 25,000 distinct CDR3 sequences, of which over 7% are seen a single time; over 2.5% belongs to the top ten. The CDR3 consists of 15 residues. J lost 3 bases, V lost 5 bases, and 5 bases had no gene match. From germline, CDR1 is MRHNA and CDR2 SNTAGT.

Sequencing was performed on blood. V and J are TRBV6-4 and TRBJ2-1; 9 bases match TRBD2. This receptor was obtained from an adult in good health. CDR3 DNA: TGTGCCAGCAGTTCCGGGACTAGCCGCTACAATGAGCAGTTCTTC. Amino acids: CASSSGTSRYNEQFF.